Here is one T cell receptor (beta chain) with its context. Its specific antigen is unknown. Per-nucleotide qualities are absent, and no much larger clonotype sits a single base away. This sample is part of a study of T cell changes during pregnancy in multiple sclerosis (dated by TCRdb to about 2019). With regard to the full study: The study examined how the T cell repertoire changed over the course of pregnancy in women with multiple sclerosis.

Counted from cysteine to phenylalanine, this CDR3 has 14 amino acids. The sequence is cut down to CDR3 DNA, 42 bases in frame from base 1. At the junction V is shortened by 4 bases and J by 7 bases; bases outside the gene matches: 9. Sequences SQVTM (CDR1) and ANQGSEA (CDR2) are obtained from the germline V gene. To prepare the library, the immunoSEQ multiplex PCR assay was applied. Imported from immuneACCESS, the table was reduced by TCRdb to in-frame sequences with V and J called. These copies leave out some clones; in studies compared against another copy, an unresolved V gene accounts for under half, and the cause of the remainder is not known. The sample records roughly 56,000 clones, 88% of which are singletons. The ten top clones hold 1.7% of the sample.

The rearrangement joined TRBV29-1 to TRBJ1-4, with TRBD1 matching 7 junction bases. The sequences come from peripheral blood, collected in the first trimester of pregnancy. The clonotype was recovered from a female donor with multiple sclerosis, enrolled in a pregnancy study. The DNA reads as follows: TGCAGCGTTGCATTGACAGGGATGGGTGAAAAACTGTTTTTT. This gives the protein CSVALTGMGEKLFF.